The 2 T cell receptor beta chains presented below share a single source sample, sequenced in a study of blood T cell repertoires in COVID-19. This table comes from immunoSEQ multiplex PCR, and its TCRdb copy is limited to in-frame clones, with some not included. The profile shows roughly 160,000 clones, 70% to 90% of them singletons. The sample taken for sequencing was peripheral blood. The receptors were sampled from a man between 18 and 35 years old with acute or convalescent COVID-19.

To note about this clone: This CDR3 is also generated by other DNA sequences in the sample. V is TRBV19 and J is TRBJ1-2, with TRBD1 matching 7 bases. The CDR3 extends over 14 amino acids. Germline V lookup: CDR1 LNHDA, CDR2 SQIVND (reference sequence). The junction had 5 bases not matched to a gene; V was cut back by 6 bases and J by 1 base. The CDR3 coding sequence is TGTGCCAGTAGCCGACAGGGTAGTAACTATGGCTACACCTTC. Amino acid sequence: CASSRQGSNYGYTF.

V is TRBV6-5 and J is TRBJ1-2; TRBD1 matches at 10 bases. Germline V CDR1 and CDR2: MNHEY, SVGAGI. The CDR3 has 16 residues. J was trimmed by 4 bases and V by 2 bases; bases with no gene match: 7. The CDR3 spells CASSYIRTGGRYGYTF. Written as DNA, the CDR3 is TGTGCCAGCAGTTACATCCGGACAGGGGGTCGCTATGGCTACACCTTC.